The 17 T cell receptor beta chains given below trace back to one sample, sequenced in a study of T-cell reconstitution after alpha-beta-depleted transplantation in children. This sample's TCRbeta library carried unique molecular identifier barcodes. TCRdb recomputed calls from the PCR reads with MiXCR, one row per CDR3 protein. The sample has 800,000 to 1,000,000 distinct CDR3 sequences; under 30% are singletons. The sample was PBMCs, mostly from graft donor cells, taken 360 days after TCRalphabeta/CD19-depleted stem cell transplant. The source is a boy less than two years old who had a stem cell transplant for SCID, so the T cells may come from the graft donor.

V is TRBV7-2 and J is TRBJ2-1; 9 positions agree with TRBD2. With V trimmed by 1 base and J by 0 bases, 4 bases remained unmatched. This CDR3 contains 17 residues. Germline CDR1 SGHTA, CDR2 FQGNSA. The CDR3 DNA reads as TGTGCCAGCAGCTTAGGAGCGGGGGGAGGCTCCTACAATGAGCAGTTCTTC. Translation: CASSLGAGGGSYNEQFF.

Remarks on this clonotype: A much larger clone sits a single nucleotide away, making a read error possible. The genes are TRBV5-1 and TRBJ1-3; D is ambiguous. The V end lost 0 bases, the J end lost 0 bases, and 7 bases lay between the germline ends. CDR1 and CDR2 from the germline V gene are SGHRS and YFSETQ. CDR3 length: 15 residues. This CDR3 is CASSLGANSGNTIYF. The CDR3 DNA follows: TGCGCCAGCAGCTTGGGGGCCAACTCTGGAAACACCATATATTTT.

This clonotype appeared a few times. CDR3 protein: CASSFLAGGSYEQYF. The CDR3 region has the DNA TGTGCCAGCAGCTTCCTAGCGGGGGGTTCCTACGAGCAGTACTTC. The chain links TRBV7-2 to TRBJ2-7; 11 positions match TRBD2. The ends lost 3 bases at V and 1 base at J; junction bases unmatched: 2. Germline lookup yields CDR1 SGHTA and CDR2 FQGNSA. CDR3 length: 15 residues.

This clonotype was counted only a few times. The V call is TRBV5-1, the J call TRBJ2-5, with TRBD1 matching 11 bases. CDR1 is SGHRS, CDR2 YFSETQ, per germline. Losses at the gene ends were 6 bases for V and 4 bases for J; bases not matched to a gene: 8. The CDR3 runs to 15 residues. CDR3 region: CASIRSGQGGETQYF. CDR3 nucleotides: TGCGCCAGCATCCGATCGGGACAGGGGGGAGAGACCCAGTACTTC.

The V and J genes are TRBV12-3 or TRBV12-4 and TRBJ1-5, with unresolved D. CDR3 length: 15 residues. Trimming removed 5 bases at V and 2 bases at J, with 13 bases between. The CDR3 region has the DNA TGTGCCAGCAGTGCCACTCCACACGGCAATCAGCCCCAGCATTTT. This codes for CASSATPHGNQPQHF.

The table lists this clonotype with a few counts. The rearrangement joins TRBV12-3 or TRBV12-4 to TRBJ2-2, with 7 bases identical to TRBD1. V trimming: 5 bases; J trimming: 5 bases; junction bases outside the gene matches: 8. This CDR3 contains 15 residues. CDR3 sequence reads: CASSSRGYKTGELFF. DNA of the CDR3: TGTGCCAGCAGTAGCAGGGGGTATAAGACCGGGGAGCTGTTTTTT.

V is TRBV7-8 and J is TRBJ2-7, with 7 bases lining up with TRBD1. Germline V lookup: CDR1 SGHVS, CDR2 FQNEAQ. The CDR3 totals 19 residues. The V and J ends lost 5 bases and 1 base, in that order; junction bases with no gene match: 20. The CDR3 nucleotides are TGTGCCAGCAGCCCCCGGGACAGATTTACTACAAGGCTTTCCTACGAGCAGTACTTC. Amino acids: CASSPRDRFTTRLSYEQYF.

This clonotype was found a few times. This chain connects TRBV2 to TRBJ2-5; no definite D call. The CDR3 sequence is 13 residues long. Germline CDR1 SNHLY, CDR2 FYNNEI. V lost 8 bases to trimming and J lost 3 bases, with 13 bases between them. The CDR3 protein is CASEEPSEETQYF. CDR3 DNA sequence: TGTGCCAGCGAGGAGCCCAGTGAAGAGACCCAGTACTTC.

This CDR3 is CASSLAPGASNQPQHF. As DNA, the CDR3 is TGTGCCAGCAGCTTAGCCCCAGGAGCTAGCAATCAGCCCCAGCATTTT. The V gene is TRBV7-8, the J gene TRBJ1-5, with D unclear. V was cut by 0 bases and J by 0 bases, with 9 bases left in between. Germline V lookup: CDR1 SGHVS, CDR2 FQNEAQ. The CDR3 is made up of 16 amino acids.

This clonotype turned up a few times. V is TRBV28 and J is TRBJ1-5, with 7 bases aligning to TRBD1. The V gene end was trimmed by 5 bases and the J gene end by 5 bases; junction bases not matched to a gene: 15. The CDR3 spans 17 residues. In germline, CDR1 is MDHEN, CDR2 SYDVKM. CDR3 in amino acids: CASSIDQTGWADQPQHF. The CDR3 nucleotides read TGTGCCAGCAGTATCGATCAGACAGGGTGGGCGGATCAGCCCCAGCATTTT.

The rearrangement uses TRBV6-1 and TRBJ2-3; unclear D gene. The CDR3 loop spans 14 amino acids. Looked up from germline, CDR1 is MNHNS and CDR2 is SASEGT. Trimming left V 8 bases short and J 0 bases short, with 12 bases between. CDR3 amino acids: CASFTGPSTDTQYF. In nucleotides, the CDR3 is TGTGCCAGCTTCACCGGGCCTAGCACAGATACGCAGTATTTT.

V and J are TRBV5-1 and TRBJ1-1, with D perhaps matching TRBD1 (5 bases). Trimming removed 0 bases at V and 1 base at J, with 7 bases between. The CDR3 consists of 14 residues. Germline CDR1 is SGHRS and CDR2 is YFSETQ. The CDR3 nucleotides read TGCGCCAGCAGCTTGGCCAGGGCGAACACTGAAGCTTTCTTT. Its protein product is CASSLARANTEAFF.

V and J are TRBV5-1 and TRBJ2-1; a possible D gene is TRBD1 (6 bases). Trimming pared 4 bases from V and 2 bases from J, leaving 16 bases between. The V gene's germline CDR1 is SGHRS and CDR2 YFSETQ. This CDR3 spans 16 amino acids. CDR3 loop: CASSPSGVRTYNEQFF. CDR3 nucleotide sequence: TGCGCCAGCAGCCCGTCAGGGGTAAGGACCTACAATGAGCAGTTCTTC. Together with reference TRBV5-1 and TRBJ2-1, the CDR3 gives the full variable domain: KAGVTQTPRYLIKTRGQQVTLSCSPISGHRSVSWYQQTPGQGLQFLFEYFSETQRNKGNFPGRFSGRQFSNSRSEMNVSTLELGDSALYLCASSPSGVRTYNEQFFGPGTRLTVL.

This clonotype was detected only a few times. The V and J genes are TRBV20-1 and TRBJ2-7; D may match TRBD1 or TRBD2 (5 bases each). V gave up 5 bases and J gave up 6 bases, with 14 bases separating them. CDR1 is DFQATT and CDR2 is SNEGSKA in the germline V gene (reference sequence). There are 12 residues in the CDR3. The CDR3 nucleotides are TGCAGTGCTCGACCCGGGACGCTCGAGCAGTACTTC. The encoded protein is CSARPGTLEQYF.

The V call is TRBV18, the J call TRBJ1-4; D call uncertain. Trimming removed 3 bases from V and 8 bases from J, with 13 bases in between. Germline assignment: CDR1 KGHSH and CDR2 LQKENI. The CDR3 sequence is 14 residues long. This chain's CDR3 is CASSPLDRNEKLFF. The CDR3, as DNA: TGTGCCAGCTCACCTCTGGACCGCAACGAAAAACTGTTTTTT.

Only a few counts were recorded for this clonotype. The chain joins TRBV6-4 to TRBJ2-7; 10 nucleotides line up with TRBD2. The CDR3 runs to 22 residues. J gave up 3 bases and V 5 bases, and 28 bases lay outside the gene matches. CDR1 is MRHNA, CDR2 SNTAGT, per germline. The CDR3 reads CASSPRGRGEPKRLAGFYEQYF. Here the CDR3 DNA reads TGTGCCAGCAGTCCCCGGGGGAGGGGAGAGCCAAAAAGACTAGCGGGTTTCTACGAGCAGTACTTC.

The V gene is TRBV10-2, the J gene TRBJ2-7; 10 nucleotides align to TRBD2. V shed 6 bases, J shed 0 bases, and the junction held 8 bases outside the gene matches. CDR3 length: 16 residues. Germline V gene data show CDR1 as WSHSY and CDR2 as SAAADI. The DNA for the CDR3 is TGCGCCAGCAGAACCGTTAGCGGGGGGAGCTCCTACGAGCAGTACTTC. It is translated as CASRTVSGGSSYEQYF.